What follows are 6 T cell receptor beta chains derived from one specimen sequenced in a study of pediatric ulcerative colitis. Clones were read by immunoSEQ multiplex PCR, and TCRdb kept only the in-frame ones, dropping some. In the table there are roughly 49,000 clones, 78% of which are singletons. The rectum was sampled with one to two pinch biopsies at colonoscopy. What was sequenced was gut tissue. The origin of the receptors is a girl aged 5 to 17 with moderate ulcerative colitis.

This chain links TRBV19 with TRBJ1-2, with 9 nucleotides matching TRBD1. The CDR3 has 14 residues. After removal of 5 bases from V and 4 bases from J, the junction contained 5 bases not matched to a gene. The V gene's germline CDR1 is LNHDA and CDR2 SQIVND (reference sequence). The CDR3 nucleotides read TGTGCCAGTAGTGTCCAGACAGGGGGCTATGGCTACACCTTC. This translates into CASSVQTGGYGYTF.

The rearrangement joins TRBV28 to TRBJ2-7; 8 nucleotides line up with TRBD2. Germline CDR1 reads MDHEN; CDR2 reads SYDVKM. V trimming: 6 bases; J trimming: 4 bases; junction bases outside the gene matches: 11. The CDR3 is 15 residues long. In nucleotides, the CDR3 is TGTGCCAGCAGGATCCAAATAGCGGGACGGTACGAGCAGTACTTC. Residues: CASRIQIAGRYEQYF.

This clone was observed once. The chain joins TRBV18 to TRBJ2-7, with TRBD2 matching 10 bases. Germline assignment: CDR1 KGHSH and CDR2 LQKENI. V was clipped by 0 bases and J by 6 bases; unmatched bases: 5. The CDR3 runs to 15 residues. DNA of the CDR3: TGTGCCAGCTCACCACCTAGCGGGAGGACCTCCGAGCAGTACTTC. It codes for CASSPPSGRTSEQYF.

This chain joins TRBV7-9 and TRBJ1-2; D gene uncertain. V was shortened by 1 base and J by 4 bases, with 7 bases between the two germline ends. Germline loops: CDR1 SEHNR, CDR2 FQNEAQ (reference sequence). This CDR3 spans 13 amino acids. The CDR3 loop reads CASSLDVTYGYTF. CDR3 bases: TGTGCCAGCAGCTTAGATGTCACCTATGGCTACACCTTC.

This chain joins TRBV19 and TRBJ2-3; D perhaps matches TRBD1 (5 bases). Germline V gives CDR1 LNHDA, CDR2 SQIVND (reference sequence). There are 13 residues in the CDR3. The V end was cut by 6 bases, the J end by 1 base, with 8 bases between. CDR3 sequence (DNA): TGTGCCAGTAGGGCACAGGGCACAGATACGCAGTATTTT. Residues: CASRAQGTDTQYF. Looking up the rest from reference TRBV19 and TRBJ2-3 gives the full variable domain: DGGITQSPKYLFRKEGQNVTLSCEQNLNHDAMYWYRQDPGQGLRLIYYSQIVNDFQKGDIAEGYSVSREKKESFPLTVTSAQKNPTAFYLCASRAQGTDTQYFGPGTRLTVL.

The V and J genes are TRBV5-8 and TRBJ2-3; 8 bases agree with TRBD2. Looked up from germline, CDR1 is SGHTS and CDR2 is YDEGEE. J lost 2 bases, V lost 3 bases, and 8 bases had no gene match. This CDR3 has 16 amino acids. The chain's CDR3 is CASSSGTSPTTDTQYF. CDR3 nucleotides: TGTGCCAGCAGCTCGGGGACTAGTCCCACCACAGATACGCAGTATTTT. The full variable domain, its missing parts supplied by reference TRBV5-8 and TRBJ2-3, is EAGVTQSPTHLIKTRGQQATLRCSPISGHTSVYWYQQALGLGLQFLLWYDEGEERNRGNFPPRFSGRQFPNYSSELNVNALELEDSALYLCASSSGTSPTTDTQYFGPGTRLTVL.